The sequence of this T cell receptor (beta chain) was determined in a study of spatial heterogeneity in lung cancer. Across the whole study: The 65 or so donors had untreated early-stage non-small cell lung cancer.

Germline V CDR1 and CDR2: SGHTA, FQGNSA. CDR3 size: 15 residues. Losses at the gene ends were 1 base for V and 6 bases for J; bases not matched to a gene: 7. The time point here: blood at routine non-recurrence follow-up after resection. This clonotype was detected many times. TCRdb independently ran MiXCR on the 5' RACE reads; one entry per CDR3 protein. The data hold 40,000 to 50,000 distinct CDR3 sequences, with about 10% observed a single time. The chain carries TRBV7-2 and TRBJ2-5; 8 nucleotides align to TRBD2. The sample was PBMCs, taken at follow-up. The source of this sequence is a female donor with early-stage non-small cell lung cancer. The CDR3 DNA reads TGTGCCAGCAGCTTAGACGGGACTAGTCGAAAGACCCAGTACTTC. Encoded protein: CASSLDGTSRKTQYF. Full variable domain (missing parts from reference TRBV7-2 and TRBJ2-5): GAGVSQSPSNKVTEKGKDVELRCDPISGHTALYWYRQSLGQGLEFLIYFQGNSAPDKSGLPSDRFSAERTGGSVSTLTIQRTQQEDSAVYLCASSLDGTSRKTQYFGPGTRLLVL.